The sequence of this T cell receptor (beta chain) was determined in a study of control samples from healthy donors and cancer patients. The CDR3 is 16 residues long. The junction had 10 bases not matched to a gene; V was cut back by 8 bases and J by 0 bases. Germline V gene sequence: CDR1 MDHEN, CDR2 SYDVKM. Clones were sequenced by immunoSEQ multiplex PCR, and TCRdb holds only the in-frame ones, with some missing. The sample yields some 220,000 clones, roughly 94% seen once. Sequencing used blood. The receptor comes from a man aged 50 or older in good health. The chain links TRBV28 to TRBJ1-5; TRBD1 matches 7 bases. The CDR3 DNA reads as TGTGCCAGCTTACCGGGAAGGGGGCGTAGCAATCAGCCCCAGCATTTT. Translation gives CASLPGRGRSNQPQHF. Drawing the rest from reference TRBV28 and TRBJ1-5, the complete variable domain is DVKVTQSSRYLVKRTGEKVFLECVQDMDHENMFWYRQDPGLGLRLIYFSYDVKMKEKGDIPEGYSVSREKKERFSLILESASTNQTSMYLCASLPGRGRSNQPQHFGDGTRLSIL.